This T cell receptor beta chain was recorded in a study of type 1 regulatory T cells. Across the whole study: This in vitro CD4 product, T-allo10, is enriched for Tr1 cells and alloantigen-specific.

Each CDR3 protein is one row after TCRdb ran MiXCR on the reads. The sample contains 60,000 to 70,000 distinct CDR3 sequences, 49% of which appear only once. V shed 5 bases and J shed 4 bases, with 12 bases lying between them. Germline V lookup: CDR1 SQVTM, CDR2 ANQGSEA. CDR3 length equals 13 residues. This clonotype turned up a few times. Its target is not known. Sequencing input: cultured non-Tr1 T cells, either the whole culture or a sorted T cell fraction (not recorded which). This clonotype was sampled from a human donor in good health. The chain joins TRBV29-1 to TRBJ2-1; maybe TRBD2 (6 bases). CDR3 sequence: CSVRFGGYNEQFF. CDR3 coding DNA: TGCAGCGTTCGCTTTGGGGGGTACAATGAGCAGTTCTTC.